This is a list of T cell receptor beta chains from one sample in a study of T cell responses to AZD1222 COVID-19 vaccine. Here immunoSEQ multiplex PCR was the method, and the copy in TCRdb shows in-frame clones only, minus some. The table includes roughly 120,000 clones, 88% detected once. This specimen consisted of peripheral blood, obtained 28 days after the second AZD1222 dose. These TCRs come from an adult who received the AZD1222 COVID-19 vaccine. The CDR3 runs from the conserved cysteine through the conserved F or W. The D gene is left open where the match is weak. Rows may omit the clone size; those that give it use once, few, many or a size class.

j_call | v_call | d_call | clone_size | cdr3_nt | cdr3_aa
TRBJ1-2 | TRBV7-2 | TRBD1 | . | TGTGCCAGCAGCTTCCCCGGTAAGGACAGGATTAACTATGGCTACACCTTC | CASSFPGKDRINYGYTF
TRBJ1-2 | TRBV29-1 | . | . | TGCAGCGTAGTCACGAGCCCTTATGGCTACACCTTC | CSVVTSPYGYTF
TRBJ2-3 | TRBV3-1/TRBV3-2 | . | . | TGTGCCAGCAGCCAGGGGACCGCAGATACGCAGTATTTT | CASSQGTADTQYF
TRBJ2-5 | TRBV3-1/TRBV3-2 | . | . | TGTGCCAGCAGCCAAGATTTTGTCAGGCAGGGGACCCAGTACTTC | CASSQDFVRQGTQYF
TRBJ1-1 | TRBV19 | . | . | TGTGCCAGTGGCTCTGGAGGGGGCACTGAAGCTTTCTTT | CASGSGGGTEAFF
TRBJ1-2 | TRBV30 | TRBD1 | . | TGTGCCTGGGGACAGGGAGATGGGGGCTACACCTTC | CAWGQGDGGYTF
TRBJ2-2 | TRBV24-1 | TRBD1 | . | TGTGCCACCGGCCACAGGGGCGGCGGGGAGCTGTTTTTT | CATGHRGGGELFF
TRBJ2-1 | TRBV7-8 | . | . | TGTGCCAGCAGCCTATACGTCAATGAGCAGTTCTTC | CASSLYVNEQFF
TRBJ1-1 | TRBV12-3/TRBV12-4 | . | . | TGTGCCAGCAGTTTATCGGGGAACACTGAAGCTTTCTTT | CASSLSGNTEAFF
TRBJ1-2 | TRBV19 | . | few | TGTGCCAGTACCCGGTCGCAATTCTATGGCTACACCTTC | CASTRSQFYGYTF
TRBJ1-5 | TRBV6-5 | TRBD1 | . | TGTGCCAGCAGTTCACAGGGGTTAGGCAATCAGCCCCAGCATTTT | CASSSQGLGNQPQHF
TRBJ1-4 | TRBV30 | . | . | TGTGCCTGGAATCCACCGGGACAAGATGAAAAACTGTTTTTT | CAWNPPGQDEKLFF
TRBJ1-2 | TRBV10-2 | . | . | TGCGCCAGCAGTGACGGCTCAGCCGGGGGCTATGGCTACACCTTC | CASSDGSAGGYGYTF
TRBJ1-2 | TRBV12-3/TRBV12-4 | . | . | TGTGCCAGCAGTTCAAGCTATGGCTACACCTTC | CASSSSYGYTF
TRBJ1-4 | TRBV5-1 | . | . | TGCGCCAGCAGCTCCCGACAGGACAATGCTAATGAAAAACTGTTTTTT | CASSSRQDNANEKLFF
TRBJ1-6 | TRBV19 | TRBD1 | . | TGTGCCAGTAGCCCCAACCGGGACAGGGGTTTCTCACCCCTCCACTTT | CASSPNRDRGFSPLHF
TRBJ1-1 | TRBV27 | . | . | TGTGCCAGCAGTCACGAACAGGTCATGAACACTGAAGCTTTCTTT | CASSHEQVMNTEAFF
TRBJ2-3 | TRBV5-1 | TRBD2 | . | TGCGCCAGCAGCTTCGGTGCTAGCGGAAAAGGGGCAGATACGCAGTATTTT | CASSFGASGKGADTQYF
TRBJ1-3 | TRBV5-1 | TRBD1 | . | TGCGCCAGCAGCTCCCGTCCGGGACAGCCTGGAAACACCATATATTTT | CASSSRPGQPGNTIYF
TRBJ2-7 | TRBV5-1 | TRBD2 | . | TGCGCCAGCAGCTTGGCTCGGCCAACACAGCGGGAGGGAAGATTCTACGAGCAGTACTTC | CASSLARPTQREGRFYEQYF
TRBJ1-5 | TRBV10-3 | TRBD1 | . | TGTGCCATCAGTCGGGGAGGAACCGGGACAGGTTACTATAGCAATCAGCCCCAGCATTTT | CAISRGGTGTGYYSNQPQHF
TRBJ1-2 | TRBV6-2/TRBV6-3 | . | . | TGTGCCAGCAGTTACCACGCCGTGAACTATGGCTACACCTTC | CASSYHAVNYGYTF
TRBJ1-2 | TRBV6-2/TRBV6-3 | . | . | TGTGCCAGCAGTTCGAACCGTAACTATGGCTACACCTTC | CASSSNRNYGYTF
TRBJ1-2 | TRBV28 | TRBD1 | few | TGTGCCAGCAGATTCGACAGGGGCCCCGCTAACTATGGCTACACCTTC | CASRFDRGPANYGYTF
TRBJ2-7 | TRBV7-2 | . | . | TGTGCCAGCAGCTCGGACTTCTACGAGCAGTACTTC | CASSSDFYEQYF
TRBJ2-7 | TRBV7-6 | TRBD1 | . | TGTGCCAGCCAGACAGGGAACTACGAGCAGTACTTC | CASQTGNYEQYF
TRBJ1-4 | TRBV18 | TRBD1 | . | TGTGCCAGCTCACGCGACAGGGGCGGGGATGAAAAACTGTTTTTT | CASSRDRGGDEKLFF
TRBJ1-3 | TRBV3-1/TRBV3-2 | . | . | TGTGCCAGCAGCCAAGTTCCAGGGAGCTCTGGAAACACCATATATTTT | CASSQVPGSSGNTIYF
TRBJ2-7 | TRBV7-6 | TRBD2 | . | TGTGCCAGCAGCTTTCAGGGTGGACTAGCGGGTAACCCTGTTTACGAGCAGTACTTC | CASSFQGGLAGNPVYEQYF
TRBJ2-4 | TRBV28 | . | . | TGTGCCAGCAGTTCCTCTGAAAGGGTACTGGCCAAAAACATTCAGTACTTC | CASSSSERVLAKNIQYF
TRBJ2-3 | TRBV27 | TRBD2 | . | TGTGCCAGCACTCCTCGCCCCTTGGGGGAGGGCCGGGTAGCAGATACGCAGTATTTT | CASTPRPLGEGRVADTQYF
TRBJ2-1 | TRBV6-5 | . | . | TGTGCCAGCAGTTACTCTCTACTAGTGTACAATGAGCAGTTCTTC | CASSYSLLVYNEQFF
TRBJ1-2 | TRBV7-8 | . | . | TGTGCCAGCAGCCAGTTGTCCTCTATCTATGGCTACACCTTC | CASSQLSSIYGYTF
TRBJ2-7 | TRBV7-2 | TRBD2 | . | TGTGCCAGCAGTTCGAGGGGTAGCGGGCCTTACGAGCAGTACTTC | CASSSRGSGPYEQYF
TRBJ1-1 | TRBV29-1 | . | . | TGCAGCGTTGGGACAGCCCCCAGGACTGAAGCTTTCTTT | CSVGTAPRTEAFF
TRBJ2-5 | TRBV28 | . | . | TGTGCCAGCAGTCCCACTTTAGGTCAGGGACAAAAGGAGACCCAGTACTTC | CASSPTLGQGQKETQYF
TRBJ1-1 | TRBV6-4 | . | . | TGTGCCAGCAGTGACTCGGCAGAAAACACTGAAGCTTTCTTT | CASSDSAENTEAFF
TRBJ1-6 | TRBV18 | . | . | TGTGCCAGCTCACCGGAGGCAGGGGTCCATTTTAGTACGAATTCACCCCTCCACTTT | CASSPEAGVHFSTNSPLHF
TRBJ2-5 | TRBV6-1 | . | . | TGTGCCAGCAGTGAAAGCCTCGGGCCTTGGGAGACCCAGTACTTC | CASSESLGPWETQYF
TRBJ2-3 | TRBV19 | TRBD2 | once | TGTGCCAGCTTACTAGCGGGGGGACCCACAGATACGCAGTATTTT | CASLLAGGPTDTQYF
TRBJ2-3 | TRBV3-1/TRBV3-2 | TRBD1 | . | TGTGCCAGCAGCCAAGATAGGGGGCGATCAGATACGCAGTATTTT | CASSQDRGRSDTQYF
TRBJ2-2 | TRBV7-8 | . | . | TGTGCCGGACAAACCCAGAACACCGGGGAGCTGTTTTTT | CAGQTQNTGELFF
TRBJ2-7 | TRBV6-6 | TRBD1 | . | TGTGCCAGCAACCCGACAGGGGGCTACGAGCAGTACTTC | CASNPTGGYEQYF
TRBJ1-2 | TRBV20-1 | . | once | TGCAGTGCTAGTCACTATGGCTACACCTTC | CSASHYGYTF
TRBJ2-7 | TRBV9 | . | . | TGTGCCAGCAGCGTAGGGGACGCAAGCTCCTACGAGCAGTACTTC | CASSVGDASSYEQYF
TRBJ1-1 | TRBV7-2 | . | . | TGTGCCAGCAGCCCCGGGCTTGTGGGGGAAGCTTTCTTT | CASSPGLVGEAFF
TRBJ1-1 | TRBV27 | . | many | TGTGCCAGCAGTGATTCGGGACGAGGGACCACTGAAGCTTTCTTT | CASSDSGRGTTEAFF
TRBJ1-2 | TRBV6-5 | . | once | TGTGCCACCCACCCCTACTATGGCTACACCTTC | CATHPYYGYTF
TRBJ2-1 | TRBV2 | . | . | TGTGCCAGCAGTGGGATAGGGCGATTGGACAATGAGCAGTTCTTC | CASSGIGRLDNEQFF
TRBJ1-1 | TRBV15 | . | . | TGTGCCACCAGCAGATCCTTTTTGGACACCCCTGAAGCTTTCTTT | CATSRSFLDTPEAFF
TRBJ2-7 | TRBV5-4 | TRBD2 | . | TGTGCCAGCAGCCTGGGGGGGTCTCGCTCCTACGAGCAGTACTTC | CASSLGGSRSYEQYF
TRBJ2-7 | TRBV5-5 | . | . | TGTGCCAGCAGCGGCCAGGGATCCTACGAGCAGTACTTC | CASSGQGSYEQYF
TRBJ2-1 | TRBV5-1 | . | . | TGCGCCAGCAGCTTGAGCCGGGTTTCCTACAATGAGCAGTTCTTC | CASSLSRVSYNEQFF